The 8 T cell receptor beta chains in this list originate from one sample, sequenced in a study of blood T cell repertoires in COVID-19. Measured with immunoSEQ multiplex PCR; TCRdb has only the in-frame clones, and not every one. The data hold around 500,000 clones, with about 85% observed a single time. The sample was PBMCs or T cells enriched from blood (not recorded which). The source of these receptors is an older woman who had recovered from COVID-19.

Only one count was recorded for this clone. This chain's CDR3 is CATKAAYEQYV. Here the CDR3 DNA reads TGTGCCACCAAAGCTGCCTACGAGCAGTACGTC. The chain links TRBV10-3 to TRBJ2-7, with D unresolved. The germline V gene has CDR1 ENHRY and CDR2 SYGVKD. CDR3 length: 11 amino acids. V dropped 10 bases and J dropped 2 bases, with 9 bases sitting between them.

The rearrangement uses TRBV15 and TRBJ2-3; D is possibly TRBD1 (6 bases). The CDR3 runs to 15 residues. With 4 bases removed from V and 2 bases from J, the gap between germline ends came to 13 bases. CDR1 is LNHNV, CDR2 YYDKDF, per germline (reference sequence). CDR3 amino acids: CATSTQTGYTDTQYF. The CDR3 DNA is TGTGCCACCAGCACACAGACAGGTTACACAGATACGCAGTATTTT. Filled out from reference TRBV15 and TRBJ2-3, the complete variable domain reads DAMVIQNPRYQVTQFGKPVTLSCSQTLNHNVMYWYQQKSSQAPKLLFHYYDKDFNNEADTPDNFQSRRPNTSFCFLDIRSPGLGDTAMYLCATSTQTGYTDTQYFGPGTRLTVL.

The chain is built from TRBV2 and TRBJ2-5; weak D call: TRBD1 (6 bases). The CDR3 totals 14 residues. The V and J ends lost 7 bases and 2 bases respectively, with 14 bases between them. CDR1 is SNHLY and CDR2 is FYNNEI in the germline V gene. The CDR3: CASIIGQLQETQYF. CDR3 in DNA: TGTGCCAGCATAATAGGACAGCTGCAAGAGACCCAGTACTTC.

The chain links TRBV29-1 to TRBJ1-2; 7 nucleotides match TRBD1. The CDR3 runs 13 residues. V was pared by 7 bases and J by 0 bases, with 5 bases of the junction left unmatched. In germline, CDR1 is SQVTM, CDR2 ANQGSEA. This chain's CDR3 is CSGQGEANYGYTF. The CDR3 coding sequence is TGCAGCGGGCAGGGGGAAGCTAACTATGGCTACACCTTC.

The chain combines TRBV6-5 with TRBJ1-2, with 10 bases identical to TRBD1. Losses at the gene ends were 6 bases for V and 9 bases for J; bases not matched to a gene: 7. This CDR3 has 13 amino acids. Per germline, CDR1 MNHEY and CDR2 SVGAGI. In DNA, the CDR3 is TGTGCCAGCAGAGACGGGACAGGGGTTAGCTACACCTTC. Translating gives CASRDGTGVSYTF.

The J gene is TRBJ1-2, the V gene TRBV6-4; D unresolved. V lost 6 bases, J lost 5 bases, and 19 bases lay in between. The CDR3 length is 15 residues. Germline V gene sequence: CDR1 MRHNA, CDR2 SNTAGT. The CDR3 here is CASRTGVAGRYGYTF. In nucleotides, the CDR3 is TGTGCCAGCAGGACCGGGGTGGCAGGAAGATATGGCTACACCTTC.

CDR3 sequence (DNA): TGTGCCAGCAGCCAGCGGGTGGGGCTAGGAGTTGGCACCGGGGAGCTGTTTTTT. Encoded protein: CASSQRVGLGVGTGELFF. The chain uses TRBV27 and TRBJ2-2; tentatively, D is TRBD2 (6 bases). CDR1 MNHEY and CDR2 SMNVEV come from the germline V gene (reference sequence). V was pared by 6 bases and J by 4 bases, with 24 bases between. CDR3 length: 18 residues.

The chain joins TRBV2 to TRBJ1-5; TRBD1 is a possible D gene (5 bases). V lost 0 bases to trimming and J lost 8 bases, with 14 bases between them. This CDR3 is 15 amino acids long. The V gene's germline CDR1 is SNHLY and CDR2 FYNNEI. This CDR3 is CASSEAVGAREPQHF. The CDR3 DNA follows: TGTGCCAGCAGTGAAGCGGTTGGGGCCCGGGAGCCCCAGCATTTT.